This entry concerns a single T cell receptor (beta chain). This CDR3 has 15 residues. In germline, CDR1 is MDHEN, CDR2 SYDVKM. V trimming: 5 bases; J trimming: 3 bases; junction bases outside the gene matches: 4. The library gave individual cDNA molecules unique molecular identifiers. TCRdb analysed the RACE reads with MiXCR anew, one entry per CDR3 protein. The sample contains 150,000 to 200,000 distinct CDR3 sequences, roughly 26% of which appear only once. This record comes from a study of human T cells and chemical hapten exposure. Time point described: patch test 3, about 24 weeks after DPC sensitization. Treatment defined: therapeutic diphenylcyclopropenone sensitization with weekly scalp DPC. Sample donors consisted of patients with alopecia, aged 18 to 70 years, who were suitable for DPC. Total RNA extraction was carried out from unfractionated whole blood.

Sequences were derived from whole blood, sampled in connection with sensitization to the hapten diphenylcyclopropenone (DPC). This clonotype was obtained from a woman younger than 30 with alopecia areata. Some clones in this sample may be carry-over from other donors' samples. V is TRBV28 and J is TRBJ2-1; 10 bases are a match to TRBD1. The CDR3 region has the DNA TGTGCCAGCAGTCCCGGGACAGGGGACTACAATGAGCAGTTCTTC. It encodes CASSPGTGDYNEQFF. The variable domain in full, completed from reference TRBV28 and TRBJ2-1, reads DVKVTQSSRYLVKRTGEKVFLECVQDMDHENMFWYRQDPGLGLRLIYFSYDVKMKEKGDIPEGYSVSREKKERFSLILESASTNQTSMYLCASSPGTGDYNEQFFGPGTRLTVL.